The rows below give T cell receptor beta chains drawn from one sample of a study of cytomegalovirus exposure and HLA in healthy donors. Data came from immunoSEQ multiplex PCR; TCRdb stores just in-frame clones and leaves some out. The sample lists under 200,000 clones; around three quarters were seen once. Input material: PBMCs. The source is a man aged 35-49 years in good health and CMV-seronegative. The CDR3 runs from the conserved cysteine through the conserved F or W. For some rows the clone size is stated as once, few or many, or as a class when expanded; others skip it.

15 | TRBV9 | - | CASSVDGSGIYEQYF
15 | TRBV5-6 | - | CAMSRGRVWRGGYTF
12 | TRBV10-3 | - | CASSARTDTQYF
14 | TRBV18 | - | CASSPNRGRDGYTF
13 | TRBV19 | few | CASSIGTAGEQYF
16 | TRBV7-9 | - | CASSPGRQGENYGYTF
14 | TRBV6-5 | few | CASSPDRDRETQYF
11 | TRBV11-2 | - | CASSSSGELFF
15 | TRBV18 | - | CASSPQREDPGELFF
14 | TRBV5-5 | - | CASSLQGANQPQHF
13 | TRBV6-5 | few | CASSLARNEKLFF
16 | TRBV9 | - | CASSGGLAGVWDEQFF
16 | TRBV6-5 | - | CASSYSSAGAPYEQYF
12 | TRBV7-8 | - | CAGGSLNSPLHF
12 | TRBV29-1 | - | CSVEGGEETQYF
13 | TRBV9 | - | CASSVGPVTEAFF